The clone carrying this T cell receptor beta chain was observed a handful of times. One entry per CDR3 protein, called by TCRdb with MiXCR from the 5' RACE reads. The sample lists approximately 150,000 distinct CDR3 sequences; approximately 21% were seen once. These data belong to a study of T-cell memory formation after mild COVID-19. V dropped 5 bases and J dropped 5 bases, with 12 bases sitting between them. The CDR3 is 13 residues long. Germline CDR1 SGHTA, CDR2 FQGTGA. The sample was PBMCs or a T cell subset sorted from them (not recorded which). This sequence joins TRBV7-3 and TRBJ1-1; D possibly corresponds to TRBD1 (6 bases). The receptor's source is an adult woman who had mild COVID-19 (a few samples of this study predate the infection). Cell type and time point are not known. The CDR3 sequence is CASSGGGVTEAFF. The CDR3 DNA sequence: TGTGCCAGCAGCGGAGGGGGGGTGACTGAAGCTTTCTTT.